This TCR beta chain was captured by sequencing in a study of cytomegalovirus exposure and HLA in healthy donors. The CDR3 has 13 residues. The V gene lost 7 bases and the J gene lost 3 bases, with 14 bases spanning the gap. Germline assignment: CDR1 SGHRS and CDR2 YFSETQ. With 60 Vbeta and 13 Jbeta primers, the PCR was carried out. Data came from immunoSEQ multiplex PCR; TCRdb stores just in-frame clones and leaves some out. This table has roughly 110,000 clones, roughly four fifths appearing once. Study conclusions and caveats: On later analysis, the bulk of CMV-associated TCR beta chains appeared to be HLA-restricted. A later analysis linked a missense DCLRE1C variant to TCR beta V- and J-gene trimming. Analyzed later, association rates of TCRs varied across HLA loci, with DRB1 most and HLA-C fewest. At a 0.05 false discovery rate, a later analysis found some 17,000 TCR beta sequences to be associated with HLA alleles.

As to this clone: Antigen: not known.

The clonotype comes from a young man in good health and CMV-seronegative. This chain uses TRBV5-1 with TRBJ2-7; D is undetermined. Sequencing was done on a sample of PBMCs. The CDR3 region has the DNA TGCGCCAGCTCCGAGTCACTGTTCTACGAGCAGTACTTC. Its protein product is CASSESLFYEQYF.